The clone carrying this TCR beta chain was seen a handful of times. J was trimmed by 0 bases and V by 0 bases; bases with no gene match: 5. CDR3 length equals 17 residues. Germline CDR1 and CDR2: SGDLS and YYNGEE. The repertoire was sequenced with immunoSEQ multiplex PCR; TCRdb's copy has only in-frame clones and lacks some. Here the sample spans about 330,000 clones, 80% to 90% being singletons. This entry belongs to a study of blood T cell repertoires in COVID-19. Study as a whole: Samples of COVID-19 (acute and convalescent) were obtained from the United States, Italy and Spain. Nucleic acid was either cDNA or gDNA, and it came from T cells, B-cell-depleted T cells, or PBMCs.

The rearrangement uses TRBV9 and TRBJ2-2, with 7 bases matching TRBD1. Material: peripheral blood. The origin of this receptor is a man aged 25-40 years with COVID-19, enrolled during active disease. The CDR3 bases are TGTGCCAGCAGCGTAGAAGGGGGCGGAACGAACACCGGGGAGCTGTTTTTT. Translated: CASSVEGGGTNTGELFF.